This is a list of T cell receptor beta chains from one sample in a study of blood T cell repertoires in COVID-19. The assay was immunoSEQ multiplex PCR, and TCRdb's table has in-frame clones only and misses some. The table includes 200,000 to 300,000 clones, roughly 88% detected once. The sequencing input was peripheral blood. Receptors originate from a man of 80 years or more with acute or convalescent COVID-19. The CDR3 runs from the conserved cysteine through the conserved F or W. The order of the fields is clone size, D gene, J gene, V gene, CDR3 protein, CDR3 DNA. D genes are given only for firm matches. Some rows have no size entry. The others give once, few or many, or a class for an expanded clone.

clone size: .
D gene: TRBD1
J gene: TRBJ1-4
V gene: TRBV5-1
CDR3 protein: CASSPQGETNEKLFF
CDR3 DNA: TGCGCCAGCAGCCCACAGGGGGAAACTAATGAAAAACTGTTTTTT

clone size: .
D gene: .
J gene: TRBJ1-2
V gene: TRBV28
CDR3 protein: CASSLSKTGYGYTF
CDR3 DNA: TGTGCCAGCAGTTTATCAAAGACGGGTTATGGCTACACCTTC

clone size: .
D gene: .
J gene: TRBJ1-2
V gene: TRBV6-6
CDR3 protein: CASSFREYGYTF
CDR3 DNA: TGTGCCAGCAGTTTCAGGGAATATGGCTACACCTTC

clone size: .
D gene: .
J gene: TRBJ1-3
V gene: TRBV3-1/TRBV3-2
CDR3 protein: CASSQGELAGNTIYF
CDR3 DNA: TGTGCCAGCAGCCAAGGAGAACTTGCTGGAAACACCATATATTTT

clone size: .
D gene: TRBD2
J gene: TRBJ2-1
V gene: TRBV3-1/TRBV3-2
CDR3 protein: CASSQGISGRNSYNEQFF
CDR3 DNA: TGTGCCAGCAGCCAAGGAATTAGCGGGAGAAACTCCTACAATGAGCAGTTCTTC

clone size: .
D gene: TRBD1
J gene: TRBJ1-6
V gene: TRBV10-1
CDR3 protein: CASSETGGHSPLHF
CDR3 DNA: TGCGCCAGCAGTGAAACAGGGGGCCATTCACCCCTCCACTTT

clone size: .
D gene: .
J gene: TRBJ1-3
V gene: TRBV5-1
CDR3 protein: CASSLALGGAGNTIYF
CDR3 DNA: TGCGCCAGCAGCTTGGCCCTCGGAGGGGCTGGAAACACCATATATTTT

clone size: few
D gene: .
J gene: TRBJ2-1
V gene: TRBV6-2/TRBV6-3
CDR3 protein: CASSYSIVGGSYNEQFF
CDR3 DNA: TGTGCCAGCAGTTACTCGATAGTGGGGGGATCCTACAATGAGCAGTTCTTC

clone size: few
D gene: .
J gene: TRBJ1-1
V gene: TRBV19
CDR3 protein: CASSALGGGWKDTEAFF
CDR3 DNA: TGTGCCAGTAGTGCCCTGGGTGGAGGGTGGAAGGACACTGAAGCTTTCTTT

clone size: .
D gene: TRBD1
J gene: TRBJ1-1
V gene: TRBV5-1
CDR3 protein: CASSALTGVTEAFF
CDR3 DNA: TGCGCCAGCAGCGCCCTTACAGGGGTCACTGAAGCTTTCTTT

clone size: .
D gene: .
J gene: TRBJ1-5
V gene: TRBV15
CDR3 protein: CATSRARWKGDSNQPQHF
CDR3 DNA: TGTGCCACCAGCAGAGCTAGGTGGAAGGGAGATAGCAATCAGCCCCAGCATTTT

clone size: once
D gene: .
J gene: TRBJ2-7
V gene: TRBV10-3
CDR3 protein: CAISDLADSYEQYF
CDR3 DNA: TGTGCCATCAGTGATTTAGCCGACTCCTACGAGCAGTACTTC

clone size: .
D gene: TRBD1
J gene: TRBJ2-5
V gene: TRBV5-1
CDR3 protein: CASSLSGQGPETQYF
CDR3 DNA: TGCGCCAGCAGCTTATCCGGACAGGGGCCAGAGACCCAGTACTTC

clone size: .
D gene: TRBD2
J gene: TRBJ2-7
V gene: TRBV6-5
CDR3 protein: CATLVGLAGVGYF
CDR3 DNA: TGTGCCACCCTTGTGGGACTAGCGGGAGTCGGGTACTTC

clone size: .
D gene: TRBD1
J gene: TRBJ1-1
V gene: TRBV24-1
CDR3 protein: CATSDGGQGDTEAFF
CDR3 DNA: TGTGCCACCAGTGATGGGGGACAGGGGGACACTGAAGCTTTCTTT

clone size: .
D gene: TRBD1
J gene: TRBJ2-3
V gene: TRBV19
CDR3 protein: CASSIPFAGTAALDTQYF
CDR3 DNA: TGTGCCAGTAGTATACCATTTGCCGGGACAGCAGCTTTGGATACGCAGTATTTT

clone size: .
D gene: TRBD1
J gene: TRBJ2-2
V gene: TRBV18
CDR3 protein: CASSPRRSGTGANTGELFF
CDR3 DNA: TGTGCCAGCTCACCTAGGCGGTCCGGGACAGGGGCGAACACCGGGGAGCTGTTTTTT

clone size: .
D gene: TRBD1
J gene: TRBJ1-4
V gene: TRBV12-3/TRBV12-4
CDR3 protein: CASSPGQGAKLFF
CDR3 DNA: TGTGCCAGCAGCCCTGGACAGGGGGCCAAACTGTTTTTT

clone size: .
D gene: .
J gene: TRBJ2-7
V gene: TRBV3-1/TRBV3-2
CDR3 protein: CASSQRLGLLPREQYF
CDR3 DNA: TGTGCCAGCAGCCAAAGGCTGGGACTCCTTCCCCGCGAGCAGTACTTC

clone size: .
D gene: .
J gene: TRBJ1-2
V gene: TRBV2
CDR3 protein: CASSEIGRPLMGYTF
CDR3 DNA: TGTGCCAGCAGTGAAATAGGCAGGCCCCTTATGGGCTACACCTTC

clone size: .
D gene: TRBD1
J gene: TRBJ1-1
V gene: TRBV6-5
CDR3 protein: CASSYLETGATEAFF
CDR3 DNA: TGTGCCAGCAGTTACCTGGAGACAGGGGCCACTGAAGCTTTCTTT

clone size: .
D gene: .
J gene: TRBJ2-1
V gene: TRBV24-1
CDR3 protein: CATSGGKRAYNEQFF
CDR3 DNA: TGTGCCACCAGTGGCGGGAAAAGGGCCTACAATGAGCAGTTCTTC

clone size: .
D gene: .
J gene: TRBJ1-3
V gene: TRBV20-1
CDR3 protein: CSASFGHLSGNTIYF
CDR3 DNA: TGCAGTGCTAGTTTTGGACATCTCTCTGGAAACACCATATATTTT

clone size: .
D gene: TRBD1
J gene: TRBJ1-2
V gene: TRBV5-6
CDR3 protein: CASREGTGAYSSYTF
CDR3 DNA: TGTGCCAGCAGGGAGGGGACAGGGGCCTACTCGAGCTACACCTTC

clone size: .
D gene: .
J gene: TRBJ1-5
V gene: TRBV28
CDR3 protein: CASRAGNQPQHF
CDR3 DNA: TGTGCCAGCAGGGCAGGTAATCAGCCCCAGCATTTT

clone size: .
D gene: TRBD2
J gene: TRBJ2-3
V gene: TRBV5-1
CDR3 protein: CASSLRLAATDTQYF
CDR3 DNA: TGCGCCAGCAGCTTGAGACTAGCGGCAACAGATACGCAGTATTTT

clone size: .
D gene: .
J gene: TRBJ1-5
V gene: TRBV5-8
CDR3 protein: CASSLLSNQPQHF
CDR3 DNA: TGTGCCAGCAGCTTGTTAAGCAATCAGCCCCAGCATTTT

clone size: .
D gene: .
J gene: TRBJ1-6
V gene: TRBV28
CDR3 protein: CAIRGGSYNSPLHF
CDR3 DNA: TGTGCCATCAGGGGAGGGTCCTATAATTCACCCCTCCACTTT

clone size: once
D gene: .
J gene: TRBJ2-3
V gene: TRBV6-2/TRBV6-3
CDR3 protein: CASSGLGFGPDTQYF
CDR3 DNA: TGTGCCAGCAGCGGACTTGGTTTCGGTCCAGATACGCAGTATTTT

clone size: .
D gene: TRBD1
J gene: TRBJ2-3
V gene: TRBV28
CDR3 protein: CASSFRTGSSTDTQYF
CDR3 DNA: TGTGCCAGCAGTTTTCGGACAGGATCTAGCACAGATACGCAGTATTTT

clone size: .
D gene: TRBD2
J gene: TRBJ2-3
V gene: TRBV6-2/TRBV6-3
CDR3 protein: CASSGTRGITDTQYF
CDR3 DNA: TGTGCCAGCAGTGGGACTAGAGGGATCACAGATACGCAGTATTTT

clone size: .
D gene: .
J gene: TRBJ2-5
V gene: TRBV7-9
CDR3 protein: CASSPPRGQETQYF
CDR3 DNA: TGTGCCAGCAGCCCACCCCGGGGACAAGAGACCCAGTACTTC

clone size: .
D gene: .
J gene: TRBJ2-6
V gene: TRBV5-5
CDR3 protein: CASSLGATSGANVLTF
CDR3 DNA: TGTGCCAGCAGCTTGGGCGCCACCTCTGGGGCCAACGTCCTGACTTTC

clone size: .
D gene: TRBD1
J gene: TRBJ1-4
V gene: TRBV7-2
CDR3 protein: CASSLVSGGEKLFF
CDR3 DNA: TGTGCCAGCAGCTTAGTTTCAGGGGGTGAAAAACTGTTTTTT

clone size: .
D gene: .
J gene: TRBJ2-1
V gene: TRBV5-1
CDR3 protein: CASSWGDRSTLNEQFF
CDR3 DNA: TGCGCCAGCAGCTGGGGGGACCGCTCAACCCTCAATGAGCAGTTCTTC

clone size: .
D gene: TRBD1
J gene: TRBJ1-1
V gene: TRBV6-2/TRBV6-3
CDR3 protein: CASSYSWTGSDLNTEAFF
CDR3 DNA: TGTGCCAGCAGTTACTCCTGGACAGGGAGCGACTTGAACACTGAAGCTTTCTTT

clone size: .
D gene: TRBD1
J gene: TRBJ1-4
V gene: TRBV28
CDR3 protein: CASSIIQGADGKLFF
CDR3 DNA: TGTGCCAGCAGCATTATACAGGGGGCGGACGGAAAACTGTTTTTT

clone size: .
D gene: TRBD1
J gene: TRBJ2-6
V gene: TRBV2
CDR3 protein: CASSGQGYAGANVLTF
CDR3 DNA: TGTGCCAGCAGTGGACAGGGTTATGCTGGGGCCAACGTCCTGACTTTC

clone size: .
D gene: .
J gene: TRBJ2-3
V gene: TRBV5-1
CDR3 protein: CASMREPLDTQYF
CDR3 DNA: TGCGCCAGCATGCGGGAACCGTTGGATACGCAGTATTTT

clone size: .
D gene: TRBD2
J gene: TRBJ2-3
V gene: TRBV19
CDR3 protein: CASSLLAGTNTDTQYF
CDR3 DNA: TGTGCCAGTAGTTTATTAGCGGGAACCAACACAGATACGCAGTATTTT

clone size: .
D gene: TRBD1
J gene: TRBJ1-2
V gene: TRBV4-1
CDR3 protein: CASSQDGQGTYGYTF
CDR3 DNA: TGCGCCAGCAGCCAAGATGGACAGGGGACCTATGGCTACACCTTC

clone size: once
D gene: .
J gene: TRBJ1-1
V gene: TRBV9
CDR3 protein: CASSVGDRNTEAFF
CDR3 DNA: TGTGCCAGCAGCGTAGGAGACAGGAACACTGAAGCTTTCTTT

clone size: .
D gene: .
J gene: TRBJ1-2
V gene: TRBV6-5
CDR3 protein: CASSIDRQYGYTF
CDR3 DNA: TGTGCCAGCAGTATTGACAGGCAATATGGCTACACCTTC

clone size: .
D gene: .
J gene: TRBJ1-6
V gene: TRBV19
CDR3 protein: CASIGGNSPLHF
CDR3 DNA: TGTGCCAGTATCGGAGGGAATTCACCCCTCCACTTT

clone size: .
D gene: .
J gene: TRBJ2-2
V gene: TRBV11-3
CDR3 protein: CASSSFTGTTLAGELFF
CDR3 DNA: TGTGCCAGCAGCTCTTTTACGGGAACTACCCTGGCCGGGGAGCTGTTTTTT

clone size: .
D gene: TRBD2
J gene: TRBJ2-5
V gene: TRBV2
CDR3 protein: CASSPGLAGNQETQYF
CDR3 DNA: TGTGCCAGCAGCCCGGGACTAGCGGGGAACCAAGAGACCCAGTACTTC

clone size: .
D gene: TRBD2
J gene: TRBJ2-5
V gene: TRBV7-9
CDR3 protein: CASSGTSGGAETQYF
CDR3 DNA: TGTGCCAGCAGCGGTACTAGCGGGGGGGCAGAGACCCAGTACTTC

clone size: .
D gene: TRBD2
J gene: TRBJ2-3
V gene: TRBV7-2
CDR3 protein: CASSSRGGPGDTQYF
CDR3 DNA: TGTGCCAGCAGCTCTCGGGGGGGCCCTGGAGATACGCAGTATTTT

clone size: .
D gene: TRBD1
J gene: TRBJ1-4
V gene: TRBV3-1/TRBV3-2
CDR3 protein: CASSQGTGANEKLFF
CDR3 DNA: TGTGCCAGCAGCCAAGGAACAGGGGCTAATGAAAAACTGTTTTTT

clone size: .
D gene: .
J gene: TRBJ1-4
V gene: TRBV6-5
CDR3 protein: CASWRGREKLFF
CDR3 DNA: TGTGCCAGCTGGCGGGGGCGGGAAAAACTGTTTTTT

clone size: .
D gene: TRBD2
J gene: TRBJ2-1
V gene: TRBV3-1/TRBV3-2
CDR3 protein: CASSQVGTSASSAGEQFF
CDR3 DNA: TGTGCCAGCAGCCAAGTGGGGACTAGCGCTTCCTCCGCCGGTGAGCAGTTCTTC

clone size: .
D gene: TRBD1
J gene: TRBJ2-7
V gene: TRBV4-3
CDR3 protein: CASSQGQGLSYEQYF
CDR3 DNA: TGCGCCAGCAGCCAGGGACAGGGGCTCTCCTACGAGCAGTACTTC

clone size: .
D gene: TRBD1
J gene: TRBJ1-2
V gene: TRBV3-1/TRBV3-2
CDR3 protein: CASSQYGTGENYGYTF
CDR3 DNA: TGTGCCAGCAGCCAATACGGGACAGGAGAAAACTATGGCTACACCTTC

clone size: .
D gene: .
J gene: TRBJ2-1
V gene: TRBV2
CDR3 protein: CASSEERLDNNEQFF
CDR3 DNA: TGTGCCAGCAGTGAAGAACGGCTAGATAACAATGAGCAGTTCTTC

clone size: .
D gene: TRBD1
J gene: TRBJ2-7
V gene: TRBV3-1/TRBV3-2
CDR3 protein: CASSHPRQGFSYEQYF
CDR3 DNA: TGTGCCAGCAGCCATCCCCGACAGGGCTTTTCCTACGAGCAGTACTTC

clone size: .
D gene: TRBD1
J gene: TRBJ1-2
V gene: TRBV7-2
CDR3 protein: CASSSGTGGIYGYTF
CDR3 DNA: TGTGCCAGCAGCTCAGGGACAGGGGGCATCTATGGCTACACCTTC